Sequencing of this T cell receptor beta chain was carried out in a study of shared clonotypes between healthy human individuals. The CDR3 contains 13 residues. The germline V and J ends were trimmed by 5 bases and 1 base, with 8 bases remaining between them. From germline, CDR1 is LNHNV and CDR2 YYDKDF (reference sequence). Across several immunoSEQ plates, the genomic DNA of each subset was split evenly. Here immunoSEQ multiplex PCR was the method, and the copy in TCRdb shows in-frame clones only, minus some. In the table there are approximately 500,000 clones, 90% to 96% of which are singletons. The chain couples TRBV15 to TRBJ1-1; D remains unclear. This TCR derives from a woman in her twenties or thirties in good health. The sequencing sample was made of naive CD4+ T cells sorted from blood. Regarding subset: CD45RA+ positively selected. CDR3 nucleotide sequence: TGTGCCACCAGCTCAGTCCCGAACACTGAAGCTTTCTTT. This codes for CATSSVPNTEAFF.